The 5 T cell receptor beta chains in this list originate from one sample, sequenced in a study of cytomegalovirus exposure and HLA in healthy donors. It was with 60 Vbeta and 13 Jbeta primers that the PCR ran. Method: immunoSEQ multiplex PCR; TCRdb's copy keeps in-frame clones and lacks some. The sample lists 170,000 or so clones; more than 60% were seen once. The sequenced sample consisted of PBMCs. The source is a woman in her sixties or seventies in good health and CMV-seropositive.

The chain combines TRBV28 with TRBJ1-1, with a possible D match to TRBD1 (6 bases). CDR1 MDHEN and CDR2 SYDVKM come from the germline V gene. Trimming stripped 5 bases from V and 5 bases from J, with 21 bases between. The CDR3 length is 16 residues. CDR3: CASSNIQGEGLTEAFF. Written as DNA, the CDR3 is TGTGCCAGCAGTAATATACAGGGCGAGGGGCTAACTGAAGCTTTCTTT.

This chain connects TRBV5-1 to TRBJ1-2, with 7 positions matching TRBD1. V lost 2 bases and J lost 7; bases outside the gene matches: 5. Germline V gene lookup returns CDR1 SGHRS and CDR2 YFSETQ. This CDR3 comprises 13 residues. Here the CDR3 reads CASSFQGVGGYTF. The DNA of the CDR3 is TGCGCCAGCAGCTTCCAGGGGGTTGGTGGCTACACCTTC.

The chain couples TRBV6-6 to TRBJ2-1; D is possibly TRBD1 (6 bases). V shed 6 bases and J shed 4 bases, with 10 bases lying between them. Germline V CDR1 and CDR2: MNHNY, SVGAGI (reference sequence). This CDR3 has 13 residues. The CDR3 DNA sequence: TGTGCCAGCAGGGGTGGACAGTACAATGAGCAGTTCTTC. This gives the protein CASRGGQYNEQFF.

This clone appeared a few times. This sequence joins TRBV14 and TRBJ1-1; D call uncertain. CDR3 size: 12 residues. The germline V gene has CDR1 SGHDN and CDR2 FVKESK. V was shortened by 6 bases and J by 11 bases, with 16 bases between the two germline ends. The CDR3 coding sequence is TGTGCCAGCAGTCCTACCTCCTATTGTGCTTTCTTT. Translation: CASSPTSYCAFF.

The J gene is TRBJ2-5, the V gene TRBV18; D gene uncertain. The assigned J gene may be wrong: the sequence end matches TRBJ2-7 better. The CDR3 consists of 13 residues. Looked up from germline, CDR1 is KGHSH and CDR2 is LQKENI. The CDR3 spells CASSPPYVLEQYF. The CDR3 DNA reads TGTGCCAGCTCACCACCGTACGTACTCGAGCAGTACTTC.